Shown below are 10 T cell receptor beta chains from a single sample sequenced in a study of blood T cell repertoires in COVID-19. TCRdb's copy holds only in-frame clones and misses some; the assay was immunoSEQ multiplex PCR. The sample holds 200,000 to 250,000 clones, around 80% seen once. The sample taken for sequencing was peripheral blood. The source is a woman of 80 years or more with active or convalescent COVID-19.

The chain couples TRBV6-2 or TRBV6-3 to TRBJ2-3, with 9 positions matching TRBD2. The length of the CDR3 is 15 residues. Trimming took 6 bases from V and 3 from J; bases not matched to a gene: 7. The germline V gene has CDR1 MNHEY and CDR2 SVGEGT. The CDR3 sequence is CASSRAGGITDTQYF. For the CDR3, the DNA is TGTGCCAGCAGCCGAGCGGGAGGTATAACAGATACGCAGTATTTT.

The chain combines TRBV11-3 with TRBJ1-1; 10 nucleotides agree with TRBD1. This CDR3 is built from 16 residues. Trimming cost V 5 bases and J 1 base; bases outside gene matches: 7. Germline assignment: CDR1 SGHNT and CDR2 YENEEA. CDR3 residues: CASSSRTGGGNTEAFF. The CDR3 DNA sequence: TGTGCCAGCAGCAGTCGGACAGGGGGAGGGAACACTGAAGCTTTCTTT.

This clone was counted a few times. This chain joins TRBV4-2 and TRBJ1-6; maybe TRBD1 (5 bases). Per germline, CDR1 LGHNA and CDR2 YNFKEQ. Trimming removed 0 bases from V and 8 bases from J, with 14 bases in between. This CDR3 contains 16 residues. The CDR3 DNA sequence: TGTGCCAGCAGCCAAGATAGGGCGCAGGGATATTCACCCCTCCACTTT. Translation gives CASSQDRAQGYSPLHF.

J is TRBJ2-7 and V is TRBV5-4, with 9 bases lining up with TRBD2. V lost 4 bases to trimming and J lost 3 bases; unmatched junction nucleotides: 11. The CDR3 is 16 residues long. Germline lookup yields CDR1 SGHNT and CDR2 YYREEE (reference sequence). The CDR3 DNA reads as TGTGCCAGCAGCGACGCCGCGGCTAGCGGGATCTACGAGCAGTACTTC. This encodes CASSDAAASGIYEQYF.

The V call is TRBV2, the J call TRBJ2-7; D is unclear. The length of the CDR3 is 11 residues. Trimming removed 3 bases at V and 3 bases at J, with 3 bases between. Germline CDR1 is SNHLY and CDR2 is FYNNEI. The CDR3 nucleotides are TGTGCCAGCAGTGACAACTACGAGCAGTACTTC. Protein product: CASSDNYEQYF.

The chain recombines TRBV19 with TRBJ1-2, with 10 positions matching TRBD1. Germline lookup yields CDR1 LNHDA and CDR2 SQIVND (reference sequence). Trimming at V came to 5 bases and at J to 2 bases, leaving 5 bases not matched to a gene. The CDR3 consists of 15 residues. CDR3 residues: CASSPRTGGNYGYTF. DNA of the CDR3: TGTGCCAGTAGTCCAAGGACAGGGGGAAACTATGGCTACACCTTC. The full variable domain, its missing parts supplied by reference TRBV19 and TRBJ1-2, is DGGITQSPKYLFRKEGQNVTLSCEQNLNHDAMYWYRQDPGQGLRLIYYSQIVNDFQKGDIAEGYSVSREKKESFPLTVTSAQKNPTAFYLCASSPRTGGNYGYTFGSGTRLTVV.

CDR3 sequence (DNA): TGTGCCAGCAGTTACCTAGGACTAGCGGGAAGTGATGAGCAGTTCTTC. The encoded protein is CASSYLGLAGSDEQFF. The genes are TRBV6-5 and TRBJ2-1; 12 positions agree with TRBD2. CDR3 length: 16 amino acids. Looked up from germline, CDR1 is MNHEY and CDR2 is SVGAGI. V was pared by 2 bases and J by 8 bases, with 7 bases of the junction left unmatched.

The rearrangement links TRBV5-4 to TRBJ1-4; 10 bases map to TRBD1. This CDR3 comprises 14 residues. The V gene end was trimmed by 4 bases and the J gene end by 7 bases; junction bases not matched to a gene: 4. The germline gives CDR1 SGHNT, CDR2 YYREEE (reference sequence). CDR3 loop: CASSTRDRGEKLFF. The CDR3, as DNA: TGTGCCAGCAGCACCCGGGACAGGGGTGAAAAACTGTTTTTT.

The chain carries TRBV9 and TRBJ2-6, with D maybe TRBD1 (6 bases). CDR3 length: 17 residues. The V gene lost 4 bases and the J gene lost 0 bases, with 14 bases spanning the gap. Germline V gene data show CDR1 as SGDLS and CDR2 as YYNGEE. This chain's CDR3 is CASSRDLGGSGANVLTF. The CDR3, as DNA: TGTGCCAGCAGCCGAGACTTAGGGGGCTCTGGGGCCAACGTCCTGACTTTC.

This clone has a handful of counts. This chain connects TRBV2 to TRBJ1-1, with TRBD1 identical over 7 bases. Per germline, CDR1 SNHLY and CDR2 FYNNEI. CDR3 size: 14 residues. The trim removed 6 bases at V and 4 bases at J, leaving 8 bases unmatched. CDR3 DNA: TGTGCCAGCAGGCGCGAGACAGGGACCACTGAAGCTTTCTTT. Translating gives CASRRETGTTEAFF.